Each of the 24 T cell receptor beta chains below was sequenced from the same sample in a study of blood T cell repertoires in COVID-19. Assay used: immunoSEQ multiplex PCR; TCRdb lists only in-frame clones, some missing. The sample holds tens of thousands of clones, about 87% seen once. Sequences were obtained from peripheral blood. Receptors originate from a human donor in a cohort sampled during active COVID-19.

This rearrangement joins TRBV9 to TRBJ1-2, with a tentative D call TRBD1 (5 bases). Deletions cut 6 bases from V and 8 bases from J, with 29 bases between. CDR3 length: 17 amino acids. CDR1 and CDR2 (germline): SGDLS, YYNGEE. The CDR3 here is CASTSRATASPSGGYTF. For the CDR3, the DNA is TGTGCCAGCACCAGCCGGGCGACAGCCTCGCCTTCTGGCGGCTACACCTTC.

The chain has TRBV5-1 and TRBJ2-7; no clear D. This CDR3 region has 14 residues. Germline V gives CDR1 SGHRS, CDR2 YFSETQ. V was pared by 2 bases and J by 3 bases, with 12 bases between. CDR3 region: CASSLRQGYYEQYF. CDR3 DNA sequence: TGCGCCAGCAGCTTACGACAAGGATACTACGAGCAGTACTTC. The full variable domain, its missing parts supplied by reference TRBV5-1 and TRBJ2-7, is KAGVTQTPRYLIKTRGQQVTLSCSPISGHRSVSWYQQTPGQGLQFLFEYFSETQRNKGNFPGRFSGRQFSNSRSEMNVSTLELGDSALYLCASSLRQGYYEQYFGPGTRLTVT.

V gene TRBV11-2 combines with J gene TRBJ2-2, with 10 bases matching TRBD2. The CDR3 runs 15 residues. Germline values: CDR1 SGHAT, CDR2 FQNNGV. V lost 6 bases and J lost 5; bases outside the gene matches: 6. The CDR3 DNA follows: TGTGCCAGCAGTTCAAGCGGGGGGGGAACCGGGGAGCTGTTTTTT. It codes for CASSSSGGGTGELFF.

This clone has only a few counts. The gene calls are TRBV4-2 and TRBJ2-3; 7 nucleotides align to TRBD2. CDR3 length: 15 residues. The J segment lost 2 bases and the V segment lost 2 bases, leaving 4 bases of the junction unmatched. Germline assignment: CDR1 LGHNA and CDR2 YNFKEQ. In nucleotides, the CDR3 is TGTGCCAGCAGCCAAACTAGCGAGGTCACAGATACGCAGTATTTT. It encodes CASSQTSEVTDTQYF.

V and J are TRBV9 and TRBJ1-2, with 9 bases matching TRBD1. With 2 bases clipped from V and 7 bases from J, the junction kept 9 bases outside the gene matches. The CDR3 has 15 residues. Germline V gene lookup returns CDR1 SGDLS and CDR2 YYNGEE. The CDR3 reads CASSVLTGGASGYTF. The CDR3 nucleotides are TGTGCCAGCAGCGTTCTTACAGGGGGCGCGTCTGGCTACACCTTC.

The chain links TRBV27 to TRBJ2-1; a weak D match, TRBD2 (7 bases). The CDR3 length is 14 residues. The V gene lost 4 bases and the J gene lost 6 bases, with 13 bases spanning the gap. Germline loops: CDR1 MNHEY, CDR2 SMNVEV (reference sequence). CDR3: CASSWGGAFNEQFF. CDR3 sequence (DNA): TGTGCCAGCAGTTGGGGGGGGGCCTTCAATGAGCAGTTCTTC.

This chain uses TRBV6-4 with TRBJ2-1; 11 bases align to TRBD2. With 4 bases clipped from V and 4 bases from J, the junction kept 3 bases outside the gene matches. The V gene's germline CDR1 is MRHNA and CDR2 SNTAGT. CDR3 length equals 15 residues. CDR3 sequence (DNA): TGTGCCAGCAGTGCGGGACTAGCGGTATACAATGAGCAGTTCTTC. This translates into CASSAGLAVYNEQFF.

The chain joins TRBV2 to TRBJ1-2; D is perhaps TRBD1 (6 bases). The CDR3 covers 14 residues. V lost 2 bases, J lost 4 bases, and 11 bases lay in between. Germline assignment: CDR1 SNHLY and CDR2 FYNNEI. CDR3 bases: TGTGCCAGCAGTGAACAACCGACAGGCTATGGCTACACCTTC. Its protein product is CASSEQPTGYGYTF.

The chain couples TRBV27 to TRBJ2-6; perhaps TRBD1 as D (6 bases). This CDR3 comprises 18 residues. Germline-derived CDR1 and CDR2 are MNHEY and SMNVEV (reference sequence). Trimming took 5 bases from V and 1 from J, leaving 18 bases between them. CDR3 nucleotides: TGTGCCAGCAGTAACGGACAGTTAAGATGGTCTGGGGCCAACGTCCTGACTTTC. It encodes CASSNGQLRWSGANVLTF.

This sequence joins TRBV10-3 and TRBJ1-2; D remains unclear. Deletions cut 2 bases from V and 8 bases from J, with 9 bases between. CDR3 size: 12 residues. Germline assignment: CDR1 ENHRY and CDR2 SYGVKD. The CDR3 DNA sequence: TGTGCCATCAGTGAGGACAACTGGGGCTACACCTTC. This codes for CAISEDNWGYTF.

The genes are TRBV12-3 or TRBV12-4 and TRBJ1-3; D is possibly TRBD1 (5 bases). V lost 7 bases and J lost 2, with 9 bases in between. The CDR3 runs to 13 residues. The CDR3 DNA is TGTGCCAGCACGCAGGGAACTGGAAACACCATATATTTT. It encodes CASTQGTGNTIYF.

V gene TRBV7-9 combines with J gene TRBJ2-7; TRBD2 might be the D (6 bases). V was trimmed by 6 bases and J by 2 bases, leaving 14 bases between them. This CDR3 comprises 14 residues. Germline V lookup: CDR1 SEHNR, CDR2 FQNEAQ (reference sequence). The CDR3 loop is CASRAAEGTYEQYF. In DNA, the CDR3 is TGTGCCAGCAGGGCTGCGGAGGGTACCTACGAGCAGTACTTC.

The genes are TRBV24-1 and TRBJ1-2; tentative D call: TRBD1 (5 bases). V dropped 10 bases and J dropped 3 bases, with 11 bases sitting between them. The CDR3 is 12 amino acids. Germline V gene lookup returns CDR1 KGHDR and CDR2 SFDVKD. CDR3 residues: CATGGYDYGYTF. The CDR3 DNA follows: TGTGCCACTGGGGGGTACGACTATGGCTACACCTTC.

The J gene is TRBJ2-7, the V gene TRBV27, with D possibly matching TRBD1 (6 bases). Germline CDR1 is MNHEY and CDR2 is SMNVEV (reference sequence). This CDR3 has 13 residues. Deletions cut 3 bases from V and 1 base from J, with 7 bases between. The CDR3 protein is CASSFGTSYEQYF. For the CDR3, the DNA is TGTGCCAGCAGTTTTGGGACATCCTACGAGCAGTACTTC.

CDR3 nucleotide sequence: TGTGCCAGCAGCTTCCCCCTGGAGACCCAGTACTTC. Translating gives CASSFPLETQYF. The chain is built from TRBV5-5 and TRBJ2-5, with no clear D. This CDR3 has 12 amino acids. Germline V gene data show CDR1 as SGHKS and CDR2 as YYEKEE (reference sequence). V was trimmed by 2 bases and J by 5 bases, leaving 7 bases between them. Together with reference TRBV5-5 and TRBJ2-5, the CDR3 gives the full variable domain: DAGVTQSPTHLIKTRGQQVTLRCSPISGHKSVSWYQQVLGQGPQFIFQYYEKEERGRGNFPDRFSARQFPNYSSELNVNALLLGDSALYLCASSFPLETQYFGPGTRLLVL.

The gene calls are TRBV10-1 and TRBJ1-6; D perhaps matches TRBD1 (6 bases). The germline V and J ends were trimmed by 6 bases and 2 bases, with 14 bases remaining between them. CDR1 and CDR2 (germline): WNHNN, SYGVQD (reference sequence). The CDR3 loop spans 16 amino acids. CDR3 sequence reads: CASRKDSLTYNSPLHF. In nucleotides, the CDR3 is TGCGCCAGCAGGAAGGACAGCCTTACCTATAATTCACCCCTCCACTTT.

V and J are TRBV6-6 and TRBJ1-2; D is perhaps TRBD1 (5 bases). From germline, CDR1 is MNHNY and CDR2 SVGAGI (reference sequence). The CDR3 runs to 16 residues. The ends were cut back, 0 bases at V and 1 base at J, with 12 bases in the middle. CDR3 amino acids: CASSYSNPGINYGYTF. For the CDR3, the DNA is TGTGCCAGCAGTTACTCGAACCCAGGGATTAACTATGGCTACACCTTC.

For the CDR3, the DNA is TGTGCCAGCAGCGCCTATACGTCGGGGACTGAAGCTTTCTTT. This sequence encodes CASSAYTSGTEAFF. The genes are TRBV9 and TRBJ1-1; D uncertain. The germline V gene has CDR1 SGDLS and CDR2 YYNGEE. Trimming shortened V by 3 bases and J by 5 bases, and 14 bases separated the two germline ends. The CDR3 extends over 14 amino acids.

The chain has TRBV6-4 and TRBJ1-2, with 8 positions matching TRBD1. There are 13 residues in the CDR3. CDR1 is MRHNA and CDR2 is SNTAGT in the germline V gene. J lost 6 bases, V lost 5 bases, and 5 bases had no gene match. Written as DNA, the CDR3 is TGTGCCAGCAGTCCCGACAGGGGTGATGGCTACACCTTC. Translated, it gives CASSPDRGDGYTF.

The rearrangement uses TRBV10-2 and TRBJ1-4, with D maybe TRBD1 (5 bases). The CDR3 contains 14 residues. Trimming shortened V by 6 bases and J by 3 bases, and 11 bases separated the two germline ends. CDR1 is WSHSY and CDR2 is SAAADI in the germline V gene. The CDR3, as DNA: TGCGCCAGCAGGAACGGGGGAGCTAATGAAAAACTGTTTTTT. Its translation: CASRNGGANEKLFF.

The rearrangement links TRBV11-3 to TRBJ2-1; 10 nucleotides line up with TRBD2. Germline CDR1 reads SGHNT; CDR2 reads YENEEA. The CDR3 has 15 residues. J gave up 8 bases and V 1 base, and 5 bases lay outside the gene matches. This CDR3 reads CASSLGVAGGHEQFF. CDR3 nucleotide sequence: TGTGCCAGCAGCTTAGGGGTAGCGGGAGGCCATGAGCAGTTCTTC.

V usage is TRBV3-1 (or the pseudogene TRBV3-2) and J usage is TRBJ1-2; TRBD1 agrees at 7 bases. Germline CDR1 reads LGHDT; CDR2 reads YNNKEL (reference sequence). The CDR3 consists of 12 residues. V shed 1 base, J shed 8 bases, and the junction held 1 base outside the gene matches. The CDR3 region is CASSQADRGYTF. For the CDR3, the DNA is TGTGCCAGCAGCCAAGCGGACAGGGGCTACACCTTC.

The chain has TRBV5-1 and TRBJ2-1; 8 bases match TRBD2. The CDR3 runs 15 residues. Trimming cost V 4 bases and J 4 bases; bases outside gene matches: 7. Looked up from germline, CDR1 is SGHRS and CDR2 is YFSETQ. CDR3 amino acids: CASSDLAGLYNEQFF. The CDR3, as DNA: TGCGCCAGCAGCGATTTAGCGGGGTTGTACAATGAGCAGTTCTTC. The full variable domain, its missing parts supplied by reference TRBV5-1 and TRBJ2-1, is KAGVTQTPRYLIKTRGQQVTLSCSPISGHRSVSWYQQTPGQGLQFLFEYFSETQRNKGNFPGRFSGRQFSNSRSEMNVSTLELGDSALYLCASSDLAGLYNEQFFGPGTRLTVL.

Here the CDR3 reads CASRPEGGSSYNEQFF. The CDR3 bases are TGTGCCAGCAGACCCGAGGGGGGGAGCTCCTACAATGAGCAGTTCTTC. V gene TRBV27 combines with J gene TRBJ2-1; tentatively, D is TRBD2 (7 bases). Trimming removed 6 bases from V and 0 bases from J, with 15 bases in between. Germline CDR1 is MNHEY and CDR2 is SMNVEV (reference sequence). The CDR3 totals 16 residues.